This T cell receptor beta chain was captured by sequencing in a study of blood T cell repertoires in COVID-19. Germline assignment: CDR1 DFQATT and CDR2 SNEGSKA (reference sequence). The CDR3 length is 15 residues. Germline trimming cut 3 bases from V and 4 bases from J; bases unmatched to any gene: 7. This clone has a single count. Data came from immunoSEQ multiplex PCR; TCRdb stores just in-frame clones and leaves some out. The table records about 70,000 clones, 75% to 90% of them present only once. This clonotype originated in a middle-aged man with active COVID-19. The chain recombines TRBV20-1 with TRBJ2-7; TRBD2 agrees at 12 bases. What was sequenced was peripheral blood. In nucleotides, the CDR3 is TGCAGTGCTAGTGAGACTAGCGGGAGCAGATACGAGCAGTACTTC. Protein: CSASETSGSRYEQYF.